This is a list of T cell receptor beta chains from one sample in a study of memory CD4+ T cells and cytomegalovirus serostatus. Sequenced by immunoSEQ multiplex PCR; TCRdb stores in-frame clones only, minus some. This table holds roughly 86,000 clones, over 70% found once. The sample taken for sequencing was memory CD4+ T cells from blood. The origin of the receptors is an adult in good health and CMV-seropositive. Each CDR3 is given with its conserved first and last residue. Clone size is stated in some rows and not others, as once, few, many or a class when expanded.

j_call: TRBJ1-3
clone_size: .
v_call: TRBV7-9
cdr3_aa: CASTPIGNTIYF

j_call: TRBJ1-1
clone_size: .
v_call: TRBV7-2
cdr3_aa: CASSGQVNTEAFF

j_call: TRBJ2-7
clone_size: .
v_call: TRBV7-2
cdr3_aa: CASSSTYGLYEQYF

j_call: TRBJ1-2
clone_size: .
v_call: TRBV5-6
cdr3_aa: CASSLGLPSDYGYTF

j_call: TRBJ1-5
clone_size: .
v_call: TRBV7-2
cdr3_aa: CASSLAGQPQHF

j_call: TRBJ2-2
clone_size: .
v_call: TRBV7-7
cdr3_aa: CASSTQTGSDGELFF

j_call: TRBJ2-1
clone_size: .
v_call: TRBV5-1
cdr3_aa: CASSSPGLAGSNEQFF

j_call: TRBJ1-1
clone_size: .
v_call: TRBV2
cdr3_aa: CASTVGNTEAFF

j_call: TRBJ1-3
clone_size: few
v_call: TRBV5-4
cdr3_aa: CASSSKGGSGNTIYF

j_call: TRBJ1-4
clone_size: .
v_call: TRBV28
cdr3_aa: CASSVRGWEKLFF

j_call: TRBJ2-7
clone_size: .
v_call: TRBV21-1
cdr3_aa: CASSNNRGDSYEQYF

j_call: TRBJ1-5
clone_size: .
v_call: TRBV6-6
cdr3_aa: CASSYSLPGPRHF

j_call: TRBJ1-1
clone_size: .
v_call: TRBV27
cdr3_aa: CASIQGEGTPFF

j_call: TRBJ2-5
clone_size: .
v_call: TRBV5-1
cdr3_aa: CASSLGAGEETQYF

j_call: TRBJ2-1
clone_size: .
v_call: TRBV28
cdr3_aa: CASRSVFPSYNEQFF

j_call: TRBJ1-5
clone_size: .
v_call: TRBV9
cdr3_aa: CASSATGKDNQPQHF

j_call: TRBJ2-2
clone_size: .
v_call: TRBV5-6
cdr3_aa: CASSLGRWAGELFF

j_call: TRBJ2-2
clone_size: .
v_call: TRBV28
cdr3_aa: CASAWGADTGELFF

j_call: TRBJ2-7
clone_size: .
v_call: TRBV6-5
cdr3_aa: CASRNRDSSIEQYF

j_call: TRBJ2-5
clone_size: .
v_call: TRBV5-1
cdr3_aa: CASSLGAGVVETQYF

j_call: TRBJ2-2
clone_size: .
v_call: TRBV9
cdr3_aa: CASSFDTSNTGELFF

j_call: TRBJ2-3
clone_size: .
v_call: TRBV2
cdr3_aa: CASSDRDRGDTQYF

j_call: TRBJ2-1
clone_size: .
v_call: TRBV11-3
cdr3_aa: CASSLVGSNEQFF

j_call: TRBJ2-5
clone_size: .
v_call: TRBV9
cdr3_aa: CASSVGGGQQETQYF

j_call: TRBJ2-2
clone_size: .
v_call: TRBV28
cdr3_aa: CASSPRSLNTGELFF

j_call: TRBJ1-2
clone_size: .
v_call: TRBV7-2
cdr3_aa: CASSLWTEGYTF

j_call: TRBJ2-7
clone_size: .
v_call: TRBV4-1
cdr3_aa: CASSRDPGQGNYEQYF

j_call: TRBJ2-7
clone_size: .
v_call: TRBV28
cdr3_aa: CASSLFTGGRRVYEQYF

j_call: TRBJ2-2
clone_size: .
v_call: TRBV4-2
cdr3_aa: CASSQEPRADTGELFF

j_call: TRBJ2-5
clone_size: .
v_call: TRBV6-1
cdr3_aa: CASRRTSGQETQYF

j_call: TRBJ2-5
clone_size: .
v_call: TRBV21-1
cdr3_aa: CASSTGLAECGETQYF

j_call: TRBJ2-6
clone_size: .
v_call: TRBV7-2
cdr3_aa: CASSPGSGAGANVLTF

j_call: TRBJ2-3
clone_size: .
v_call: TRBV2
cdr3_aa: CASTPGLAGRGDTQYF

j_call: TRBJ1-1
clone_size: few
v_call: TRBV2
cdr3_aa: CASTIQAMNTEAFF

j_call: TRBJ2-2
clone_size: .
v_call: TRBV28
cdr3_aa: CASKPWGSMNTGELFF

j_call: TRBJ2-7
clone_size: .
v_call: TRBV5-4
cdr3_aa: CASSLASSASYEQYF

j_call: TRBJ1-4
clone_size: once
v_call: TRBV19
cdr3_aa: CASSPSANEKLFF

j_call: TRBJ2-7
clone_size: .
v_call: TRBV6-9
cdr3_aa: CASWRTVGIYEQYF

j_call: TRBJ1-2
clone_size: .
v_call: TRBV6-5
cdr3_aa: CASSWWQGVGYTF

j_call: TRBJ2-1
clone_size: .
v_call: TRBV5-4
cdr3_aa: CASSLDSGEQFF

j_call: TRBJ2-1
clone_size: once
v_call: TRBV23-1
cdr3_aa: CASSSTAPALYNEQFF

j_call: TRBJ1-2
clone_size: .
v_call: TRBV7-2
cdr3_aa: CASSYRGGPGYGYTF

j_call: TRBJ1-1
clone_size: .
v_call: TRBV29-1
cdr3_aa: CSGDETGGTEAFF

j_call: TRBJ2-2
clone_size: few
v_call: TRBV5-1
cdr3_aa: CASSSGAGIGSTGELFF

j_call: TRBJ1-1
clone_size: .
v_call: TRBV7-9
cdr3_aa: CASRPNSMTGLEAFF

j_call: TRBJ2-1
clone_size: .
v_call: TRBV7-6
cdr3_aa: CASSHTSGNRNEQFF

j_call: TRBJ2-7
clone_size: .
v_call: TRBV4-3
cdr3_aa: CASSQAGGDEQYF

j_call: TRBJ2-1
clone_size: .
v_call: TRBV29-1
cdr3_aa: CSVEQFRERGNEQFF

j_call: TRBJ1-5
clone_size: .
v_call: TRBV5-1
cdr3_aa: CASSLGQGSNQPQHF

j_call: TRBJ1-2
clone_size: .
v_call: TRBV25-1
cdr3_aa: CASSEIGQGGDYGYTF

j_call: TRBJ1-3
clone_size: .
v_call: TRBV9
cdr3_aa: CASSVKVGVSGNTIYF

j_call: TRBJ2-3
clone_size: once
v_call: TRBV5-1
cdr3_aa: CASRDLVGGADTQYF

j_call: TRBJ2-3
clone_size: .
v_call: TRBV11-1
cdr3_aa: CASSLVLPSLTDTQYF

j_call: TRBJ1-1
clone_size: .
v_call: TRBV7-2
cdr3_aa: CASNTNMNTEAFF

j_call: TRBJ1-6
clone_size: few
v_call: TRBV5-6
cdr3_aa: CASSSYTGGGSPLHF